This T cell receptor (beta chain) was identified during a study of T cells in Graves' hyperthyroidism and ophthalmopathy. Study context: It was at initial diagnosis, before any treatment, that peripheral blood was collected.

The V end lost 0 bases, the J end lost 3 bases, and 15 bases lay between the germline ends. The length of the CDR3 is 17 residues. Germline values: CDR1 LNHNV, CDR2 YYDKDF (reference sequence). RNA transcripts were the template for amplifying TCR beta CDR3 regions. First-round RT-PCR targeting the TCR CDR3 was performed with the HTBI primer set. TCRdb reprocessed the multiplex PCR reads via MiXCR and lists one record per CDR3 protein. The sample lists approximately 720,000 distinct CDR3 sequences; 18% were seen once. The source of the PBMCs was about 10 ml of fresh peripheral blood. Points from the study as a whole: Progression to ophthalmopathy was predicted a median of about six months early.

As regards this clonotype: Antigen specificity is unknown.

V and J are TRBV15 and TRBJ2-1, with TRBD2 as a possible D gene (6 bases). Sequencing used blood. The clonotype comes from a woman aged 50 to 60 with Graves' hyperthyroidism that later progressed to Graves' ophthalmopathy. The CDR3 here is CATSREDFGRGYNEQFF. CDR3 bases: TGTGCCACCAGCAGAGAGGATTTCGGGAGAGGCTACAATGAGCAGTTCTTC.